The 30 T cell receptor beta chains listed next were all sequenced from one sample in a study of blood T cells in healthy people across ages. PCR was performed a second time for about 6 to 11 cycles using a sample-barcoded 5' primer and a J-beta primer mix. TCRdb ran MiXCR on the 5' RACE reads and lists one entry per CDR3 protein. The data contain about 640,000 distinct CDR3 sequences, approximately 59% of them seen just once; the ten biggest clones take up over 30%. The source material was blood. These receptors were collected from a man aged 55 to 70 in good health.

The chain combines TRBV13 with TRBJ2-1; D remains unclear. Germline loops: CDR1 PRHDT, CDR2 FYEKMQ (reference sequence). The CDR3 extends over 16 amino acids. Trimming pared 1 base from V and 6 bases from J, leaving 16 bases between. CDR3 residues: CASSLAGQAYFNEQFF. The CDR3, as DNA: TGTGCCAGCAGCTTAGCGGGCCAGGCTTATTTCAATGAGCAGTTCTTC.

This chain connects TRBV7-2 to TRBJ1-6; D not certain. Germline V gives CDR1 SGHTA, CDR2 FQGNSA. The CDR3 length is 15 residues. Between the trimmed V and J ends, which lost 4 bases and 9 bases, there was a span of 16 bases. DNA for the CDR3: TGTGCCAGCAGCTCGCAGCGGCGTTCCCTTTCACCCCTCCACTTT. It yields the protein CASSSQRRSLSPLHF.

The rearrangement joins TRBV9 to TRBJ2-7; the D gene could be TRBD1 or TRBD2 (5 bases each). The CDR3 length is 13 residues. Germline CDR1 SGDLS, CDR2 YYNGEE. Deletions cut 4 bases from V and 6 bases from J, with 14 bases between. The CDR3 DNA follows: TGTGCCAGCAGCCAACGGGACGGGTCCGAGCAGTACTTC. Its protein is CASSQRDGSEQYF. The full variable domain, rest sourced from reference TRBV9 and TRBJ2-7, is DSGVTQTPKHLITATGQRVTLRCSPRSGDLSVYWYQQSLDQGLQFLIQYYNGEERAKGNILERFSAQQFPDLHSELNLSSLELGDSALYFCASSQRDGSEQYFGPGTRLTVT.

J is TRBJ1-2 and V is TRBV6-2 or TRBV6-3; D unclear. The CDR3 sequence is 12 residues long. Germline CDR1 MNHEY, CDR2 SVGEGT. Trimming took off 6 bases at V and 3 bases at J, with 8 bases between the two ends. For the CDR3, the DNA is TGTGCCAGCAGCAATCAATACTATGGCTACACCTTC. Translation: CASSNQYYGYTF.

In its sample, this clonotype was seen a few times. The rearrangement joins TRBV7-9 to TRBJ2-5, with D hard to call. The J call may be mistaken, given a closer DNA end match to TRBJ2-7. This CDR3 contains 13 residues. The germline CDR1 and CDR2 sequences are SEHNR and FQNEAQ (reference sequence). CDR3 nucleotides: TGTGCCAGCAGCTTACGGGTGGACTACGAGCAGTACTTC. Residues: CASSLRVDYEQYF.

The CDR3 loop reads CASSSQPGQTTDTQYF. DNA of the CDR3: TGTGCCAGCAGCTCGCAGCCGGGACAGACCACAGATACGCAGTATTTT. This sequence joins TRBV27 and TRBJ2-3, with TRBD1 matching over 7 bases. J was trimmed by 2 bases and V by 6 bases; bases with no gene match: 11. The CDR3 length is 16 residues. Germline V CDR1 and CDR2: MNHEY, SMNVEV (reference sequence).

This clonotype was counted at least ten times. This chain connects TRBV3-1 to TRBJ2-3; 11 nucleotides agree with TRBD2. Germline V gives CDR1 LGHDT, CDR2 YNNKEL (reference sequence). The CDR3 is made up of 18 amino acids. Germline trimming cut 4 bases from V and 2 bases from J; bases unmatched to any gene: 11. CDR3 sequence: CASSRTPRLAGNTDTQYF. The CDR3 nucleotides are TGTGCCAGCAGCCGAACCCCTAGACTAGCGGGGAACACAGATACGCAGTATTTT.

This clonotype has ten or more counts. The chain has TRBV27 and TRBJ2-7; D unclear. The CDR3 runs 12 residues. Per germline, CDR1 MNHEY and CDR2 SMNVEV (reference sequence). The germline V and J ends were trimmed by 6 bases and 4 bases, with 10 bases remaining between them. As DNA, the CDR3 is TGTGCCAGCAGAACTCCGCCTTACGAGCAGTACTTC. As protein: CASRTPPYEQYF.

This clonotype was observed many times. V gene TRBV12-3 or TRBV12-4 combines with J gene TRBJ2-6; D is unresolved. V lost 7 bases and J 3 bases, leaving 19 bases between the germline ends. The CDR3 has 17 residues. Written as DNA, the CDR3 is TGTGCCAGCACCTCACGGAGACTGGGTAATGGGGCCAACGTCCTGACTTTC. It translates to CASTSRRLGNGANVLTF.

The chain employs TRBV9 and TRBJ2-5; D assignment may be TRBD1 or TRBD2 (5 bases each). The CDR3 is made up of 15 amino acids. Germline values: CDR1 SGDLS, CDR2 YYNGEE. V was pared by 3 bases and J by 1 base, with 13 bases between. The CDR3 nucleotides read TGTGCCAGCAGCGCCGGGACCGTACTCCAAGAGACCCAGTACTTC. Its protein product is CASSAGTVLQETQYF.

The gene calls are TRBV6-6 and TRBJ2-1; D perhaps matches TRBD2 (5 bases). This CDR3 is built from 14 residues. Trimming removed 7 bases from V and 3 bases from J, with 13 bases in between. Germline V CDR1 and CDR2: MNHNY, SVGAGI (reference sequence). The CDR3: CASNPTGIYNEQFF. In DNA form, the CDR3 reads TGTGCCAGCAACCCGACGGGAATCTACAATGAGCAGTTCTTC.

This rearrangement joins TRBV20-1 to TRBJ2-5; TRBD2 is a possible D gene (6 bases). The J call could be wrong; TRBJ2-7 is a better fit for the DNA end. The CDR3 contains 12 residues. CDR1 is DFQATT, CDR2 SNEGSKA, per germline (reference sequence). The CDR3 sequence is CSASGSGHEQYF. CDR3 coding DNA: TGCAGTGCTAGCGGGAGTGGCCACGAGCAGTACTTC.

This clonotype was detected a few times. The CDR3 loop reads CSVGYDRGGFYGYTF. In DNA form, the CDR3 reads TGCAGCGTGGGATATGACAGGGGAGGTTTCTATGGCTACACCTTC. The chain uses TRBV29-1 and TRBJ1-2, with 8 bases fitting TRBD1. The CDR3 has 15 residues. CDR1 is SQVTM, CDR2 ANQGSEA, per germline. Unmatched junction bases numbered 13, after V lost 6 bases and J lost 4 bases.

This clonotype has only a few counts. This chain links TRBV21-1 with TRBJ2-4; the table assigns TRBD1, which was not confirmed against the DNA. TRBV21-1 is marked as a pseudogene. This CDR3 region has 16 residues. The CDR3 DNA sequence: TGTGCCAGCAGCAATAATACCGGGACAGGGAACGACATTCAGTACTTC. Protein product: CASSNNTGTGNDIQYF.

This clonotype has at least ten counts. The chain combines TRBV4-2 with TRBJ1-6; the match to TRBD1 covers 9 bases. The V gene end was trimmed by 1 base and the J gene end by 9 bases; junction bases not matched to a gene: 7. The CDR3 loop spans 16 amino acids. Germline values: CDR1 LGHNA, CDR2 YNFKEQ. This CDR3 is CASSQGPGQGASPLHF. The CDR3 region has the DNA TGTGCCAGCAGCCAAGGACCGGGACAGGGAGCTTCACCCCTCCACTTT.

This clonotype was observed a handful of times. V usage is TRBV29-1 and J usage is TRBJ1-2; D call uncertain. Per the germline V gene, CDR1 is SQVTM and CDR2 is ANQGSEA. The CDR3 covers 12 residues. Trimming cost V 1 base and J 8 bases, with 11 bases left between them. The DNA of the CDR3 is TGCAGCGTTGAAGGCAGAGGGCAAGGCTACACCTTC. It translates to CSVEGRGQGYTF.

The chain joins TRBV9 to TRBJ2-1, with 7 bases fitting TRBD2. J was trimmed by 6 bases and V by 3 bases; bases with no gene match: 6. This CDR3 is built from 14 residues. Germline V gives CDR1 SGDLS, CDR2 YYNGEE. The CDR3 sequence is CASSGGGWGNEQFF. CDR3 sequence (DNA): TGTGCCAGCAGCGGGGGGGGATGGGGCAATGAGCAGTTCTTC.

This clonotype was counted a single time. V and J are TRBV7-8 and TRBJ2-7, with D tentatively TRBD1 (6 bases). The J call may not be correct, given that the DNA end is closer to TRBJ2-5. CDR3 length equals 15 residues. Per the germline V gene, CDR1 is SGHVS and CDR2 is FQNEAQ. As DNA, the CDR3 is TGTGCCAGCAGCTTAGGGGGGACATTACCGGAGACCCAGTACTTC. Amino acid sequence: CASSLGGTLPETQYF.

This sequence joins TRBV10-3 and TRBJ2-1; D possibly corresponds to TRBD1 (5 bases). The CDR3 contains 16 residues. Trimming shortened V by 3 bases and J by 7 bases, and 19 bases separated the two germline ends. Germline V lookup: CDR1 ENHRY, CDR2 SYGVKD. The CDR3 region is CAISEGSLNRGNEQFF. DNA of the CDR3: TGTGCCATCAGTGAAGGGTCCCTGAATAGGGGTAATGAGCAGTTCTTC.

This clonotype occurred many times. The V call is TRBV7-2, the J call TRBJ2-4; unclear D gene. The CDR3 runs 11 residues. With 2 bases removed from V and 4 bases from J, the gap between germline ends came to 0 bases. Germline values: CDR1 SGHTA, CDR2 FQGNSA. The chain's CDR3 is CASSLKNIQYF. CDR3 nucleotide sequence: TGTGCCAGCAGCTTAAAAAACATTCAGTACTTC.

This clonotype was picked up a small number of times. J is TRBJ2-1 and V is TRBV27; a weak D match, TRBD2 (5 bases). Trimming pared 5 bases from V and 5 bases from J, leaving 16 bases between. The length of the CDR3 is 15 residues. CDR1 is MNHEY, CDR2 SMNVEV, per germline (reference sequence). The DNA of the CDR3 is TGTGCCAGCAGTCGTAGCGCTGGTCCGGACAATGAGCAGTTCTTC. Protein sequence: CASSRSAGPDNEQFF.

This clonotype was seen a few times. The chain employs TRBV29-1 and TRBJ2-7; 9 positions match TRBD1. Trimming at V came to 0 bases and at J to 3 bases, leaving 3 bases not matched to a gene. This CDR3 spans 14 amino acids. CDR1 is SQVTM and CDR2 is ANQGSEA in the germline V gene. Here the CDR3 DNA reads TGCAGCGTTGAAGATGGACAGGGGCTCTACGAGCAGTACTTC. It encodes CSVEDGQGLYEQYF.

The chain combines TRBV11-2 with TRBJ1-4; 8 positions agree with TRBD1. Trimming took 4 bases from V and 8 from J; bases not matched to a gene: 12. The CDR3 is 16 residues long. Looked up from germline, CDR1 is SGHAT and CDR2 is FQNNGV. DNA for the CDR3: TGTGCCAGCAGCTCACTTCGAGGACAGGGAAGAGAAAAACTGTTTTTT. Translation gives CASSSLRGQGREKLFF.

The chain links TRBV5-1 to TRBJ1-6; 10 nucleotides align to TRBD1. The CDR3 totals 15 residues. Germline V gene lookup returns CDR1 SGHRS and CDR2 YFSETQ. After removal of 0 bases from V and 10 bases from J, the junction contained 4 bases not matched to a gene. CDR3 residues: CASSLAGTGVSPLHF. CDR3 sequence (DNA): TGCGCCAGCAGCTTGGCCGGGACAGGGGTCTCACCCCTCCACTTT.

This clonotype has just a few counts. V usage is TRBV6-5 and J usage is TRBJ2-1; D might be TRBD2 (6 bases). The germline CDR1 and CDR2 sequences are MNHEY and SVGAGI. The CDR3 has 13 residues. The V and J ends lost 4 bases and 5 bases respectively, with 9 bases between them. In DNA form, the CDR3 reads TGTGCCAGCAGTTCTTGGGAGGACAATGAGCAGTTCTTC. This codes for CASSSWEDNEQFF.

This clonotype was found a few times. The chain combines TRBV20-1 with TRBJ2-4, with D unclear. CDR3 length: 14 amino acids. Per germline, CDR1 DFQATT and CDR2 SNEGSKA (reference sequence). Trimming took off 7 bases at V and 0 bases at J, with 13 bases between the two ends. CDR3 amino acids: CSVPSTLAKNIQYF. As DNA, the CDR3 is TGCAGTGTCCCATCGACGCTAGCCAAAAACATTCAGTACTTC.

The table lists this clonotype with a few counts. The rearrangement links TRBV9 to TRBJ2-7; TRBD2 might be the D (7 bases). The CDR3 sequence is 16 residues long. Germline V gene data show CDR1 as SGDLS and CDR2 as YYNGEE. V lost 4 bases and J lost 0, with 17 bases in between. The CDR3 DNA is TGTGCCAGCAGCACAGGGAGGGGAACAGTCTCCTACGAGCAGTACTTC. This encodes CASSTGRGTVSYEQYF.

This chain joins TRBV5-1 and TRBJ2-5, with D perhaps matching TRBD2 (5 bases). V was trimmed by 3 bases and J by 5 bases, leaving 17 bases between them. CDR1 SGHRS and CDR2 YFSETQ come from the germline V gene. The CDR3 length is 15 residues. CDR3 amino acids: CASSWVAEGGETQYF. The CDR3, as DNA: TGCGCCAGCAGCTGGGTAGCAGAGGGCGGGGAGACCCAGTACTTC.

In DNA, the CDR3 is TGTGCCAGCACCCAGGGACAGGGAGCGCATGGCTACACCTTC. This encodes CASTQGQGAHGYTF. The V call is TRBV6-5, the J call TRBJ1-2; 9 nucleotides align to TRBD1. Germline-derived CDR1 and CDR2 are MNHEY and SVGAGI. V was clipped by 7 bases and J by 6 bases; unmatched bases: 9. The CDR3 runs to 14 residues.

The chain uses TRBV12-3 or TRBV12-4 and TRBJ2-3; 8 bases align to TRBD1. Trimming cost V 6 bases and J 0 bases; bases outside gene matches: 5. This CDR3 is built from 15 residues. CDR3 DNA sequence: TGTGCCAGCAGCCGGACAGGGATTAGCACAGATACGCAGTATTTT. Protein sequence: CASSRTGISTDTQYF.